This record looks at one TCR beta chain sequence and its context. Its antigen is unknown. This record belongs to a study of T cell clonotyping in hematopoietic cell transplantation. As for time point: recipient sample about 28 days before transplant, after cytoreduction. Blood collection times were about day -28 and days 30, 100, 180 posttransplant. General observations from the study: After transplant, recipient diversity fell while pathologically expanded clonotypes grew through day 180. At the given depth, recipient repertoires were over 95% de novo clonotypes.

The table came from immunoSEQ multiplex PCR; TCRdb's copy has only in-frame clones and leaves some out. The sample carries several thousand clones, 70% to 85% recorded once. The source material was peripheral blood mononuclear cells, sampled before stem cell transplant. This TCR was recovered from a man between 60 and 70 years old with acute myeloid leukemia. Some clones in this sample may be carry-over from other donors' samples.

The chain's CDR3 is CSVDSQRGDTQYF. The CDR3 coding sequence is TGCAGCGTTGATTCCCAGCGGGGAGATACGCAGTATTTT. The chain is built from TRBV29-1 and TRBJ2-3, with TRBD2 matching over 7 bases. CDR1 SQVTM and CDR2 ANQGSEA come from the germline V gene. The CDR3 length is 13 residues. V lost 3 bases and J lost 5; bases outside the gene matches: 5.